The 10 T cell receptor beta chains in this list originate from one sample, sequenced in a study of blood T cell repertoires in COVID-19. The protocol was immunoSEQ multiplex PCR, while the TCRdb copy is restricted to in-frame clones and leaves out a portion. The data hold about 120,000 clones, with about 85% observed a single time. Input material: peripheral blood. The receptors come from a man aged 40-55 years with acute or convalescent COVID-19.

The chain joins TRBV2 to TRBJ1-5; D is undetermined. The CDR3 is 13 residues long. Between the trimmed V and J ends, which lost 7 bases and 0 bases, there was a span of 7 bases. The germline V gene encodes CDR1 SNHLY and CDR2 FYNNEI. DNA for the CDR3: TGTGCCAGCAATTCAAATAGCAATCAGCCCCAGCATTTT. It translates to CASNSNSNQPQHF.

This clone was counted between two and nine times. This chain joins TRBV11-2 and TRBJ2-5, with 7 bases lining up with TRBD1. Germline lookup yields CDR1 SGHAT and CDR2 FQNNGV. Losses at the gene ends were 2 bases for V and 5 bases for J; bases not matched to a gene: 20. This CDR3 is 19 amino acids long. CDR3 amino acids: CASSLRGPYPQEDPETQYF. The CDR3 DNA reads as TGTGCCAGCAGCTTAAGGGGGCCCTACCCTCAGGAGGACCCTGAGACCCAGTACTTC.

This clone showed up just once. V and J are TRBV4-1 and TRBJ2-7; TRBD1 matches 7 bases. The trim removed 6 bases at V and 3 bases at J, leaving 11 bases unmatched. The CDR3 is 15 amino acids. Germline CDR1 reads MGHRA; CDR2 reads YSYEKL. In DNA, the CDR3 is TGCGCCAGCAGTTTTTCGGGACAGAGTATCTACGAGCAGTACTTC. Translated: CASSFSGQSIYEQYF.

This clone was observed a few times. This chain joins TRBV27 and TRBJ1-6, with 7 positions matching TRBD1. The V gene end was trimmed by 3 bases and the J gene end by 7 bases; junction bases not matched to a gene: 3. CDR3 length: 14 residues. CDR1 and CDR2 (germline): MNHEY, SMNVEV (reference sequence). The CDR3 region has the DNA TGTGCCAGCAGTTTGACAGGGTACAATTCACCCCTCCACTTT. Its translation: CASSLTGYNSPLHF.

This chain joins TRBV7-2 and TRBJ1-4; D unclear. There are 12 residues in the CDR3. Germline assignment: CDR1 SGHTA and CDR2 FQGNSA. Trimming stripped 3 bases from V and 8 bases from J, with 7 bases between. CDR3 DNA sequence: TGTGCCAGCAGCTTCGTCGGGGAAAAACTGTTTTTT. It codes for CASSFVGEKLFF.

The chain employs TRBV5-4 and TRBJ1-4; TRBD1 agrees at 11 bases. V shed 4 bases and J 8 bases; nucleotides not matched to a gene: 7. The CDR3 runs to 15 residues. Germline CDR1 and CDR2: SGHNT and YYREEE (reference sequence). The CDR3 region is CASSRGTGGEEKLFF. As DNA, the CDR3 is TGTGCCAGCAGCCGAGGGACAGGGGGAGAAGAAAAACTGTTTTTT. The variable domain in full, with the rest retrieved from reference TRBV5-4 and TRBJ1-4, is ETGVTQSPTHLIKTRGQQVTLRCSSQSGHNTVSWYQQALGQGPQFIFQYYREEENGRGNFPPRFSGLQFPNYSSELNVNALELDDSALYLCASSRGTGGEEKLFFGSGTQLSVL.

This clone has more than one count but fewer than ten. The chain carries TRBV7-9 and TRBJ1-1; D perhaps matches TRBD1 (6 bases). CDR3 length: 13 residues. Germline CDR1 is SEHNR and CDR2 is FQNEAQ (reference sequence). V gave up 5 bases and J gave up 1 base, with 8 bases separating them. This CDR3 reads CASSLDRNTEAFF. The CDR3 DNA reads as TGTGCCAGCAGCCTGGACAGGAACACTGAAGCTTTCTTT.

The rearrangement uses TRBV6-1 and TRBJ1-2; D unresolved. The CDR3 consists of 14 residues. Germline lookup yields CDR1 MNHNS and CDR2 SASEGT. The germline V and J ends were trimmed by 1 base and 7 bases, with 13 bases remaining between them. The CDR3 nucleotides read TGTGCCAGCAGTGAAGGGAGCCAGGAGGGTGGCTACACCTTC. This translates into CASSEGSQEGGYTF.

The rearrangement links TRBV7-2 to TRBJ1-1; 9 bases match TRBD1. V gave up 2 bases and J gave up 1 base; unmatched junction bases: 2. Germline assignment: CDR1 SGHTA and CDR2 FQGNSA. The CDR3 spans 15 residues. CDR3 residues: CASSLRGQGNTEAFF. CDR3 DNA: TGTGCCAGCAGCTTAAGGGGACAGGGGAACACTGAAGCTTTCTTT.

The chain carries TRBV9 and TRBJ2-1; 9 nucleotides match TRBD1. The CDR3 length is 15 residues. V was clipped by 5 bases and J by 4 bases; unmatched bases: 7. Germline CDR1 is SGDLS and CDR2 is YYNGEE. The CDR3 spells CASSTGTGFYNEQFF. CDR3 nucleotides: TGTGCCAGCAGTACCGGGACAGGGTTTTACAATGAGCAGTTCTTC.